This is a list of T cell receptor beta chains from one sample in a study of shared clonotypes between healthy human individuals. TCRdb's copy holds only in-frame clones and misses some; the assay was immunoSEQ multiplex PCR. The data show about 2.2 million clones, 93% seen once. Input material: naive CD8+ T cells from PBMCs. The origin of the receptors is a man aged 18 to 29 in good health. Some clones in this sample may be carry-over from other donors' samples. The CDR3 runs from the conserved cysteine through the conserved F or W. Each record gives: clone size, V gene, D gene, J gene, CDR3 DNA, CDR3 protein. A D gene is named only where the DNA matches it firmly. Clone size is given for some rows only: seen once, a few or many times, or a class if the clone is expanded.

once	TRBV4-1	NA	TRBJ2-7	TGCGCCAGCAGCCCGGGGACTGATTCCTACGAGCAGTACTTC	CASSPGTDSYEQYF
NA	TRBV19	TRBD1	TRBJ1-1	TGTGCCAGTAGTATGCCCCGACAGGGCGGTTTGAACACTGAAGCTTTCTTT	CASSMPRQGGLNTEAFF
NA	TRBV9	NA	TRBJ2-7	TGTGCCAGCAGCGTAGTTGGTGGGAGCTCCTACGAGCAGTACTTC	CASSVVGGSSYEQYF
NA	TRBV6-5	NA	TRBJ2-7	TGTGCCAGCAGTCACCAGAGGGGTGGTGACGAGCAGTACTTC	CASSHQRGGDEQYF
NA	TRBV18	TRBD2	TRBJ2-7	TGTGCCAGCTCACCACCAACGGGAGGGTTCTACGAGCAGTACTTC	CASSPPTGGFYEQYF
NA	TRBV13	TRBD2	TRBJ2-5	TGTGCCAGCAGCCAACCGGACGGGGGGAGTAAGACCCAGTACTTC	CASSQPDGGSKTQYF
NA	TRBV7-2	NA	TRBJ2-7	TGTGCCAGCAGCTTTTCTGAATACGAGCAGTACTTC	CASSFSEYEQYF
NA	TRBV4-2	NA	TRBJ2-1	TGTGCCAGCAGCCAGCTCCTCAGGGGGGACAATGAGCAGTTCTTC	CASSQLLRGDNEQFF
NA	TRBV27	NA	TRBJ2-7	TGTGCCAGCAGCCGCCAGAGGGCGTTTTTCGAGCAGTACTTC	CASSRQRAFFEQYF
NA	TRBV28	NA	TRBJ2-5	TGTGCCAGCAGTCCCGAATACCGGGGAGCCCAGTACTTC	CASSPEYRGAQYF
NA	TRBV11-2	NA	TRBJ2-5	TGTGCCAGCAGCTTAGGGGTTCAGGGCGGGGAGACCCAGTACTTC	CASSLGVQGGETQYF
NA	TRBV5-5	NA	TRBJ1-2	TGTGCCAGCAGCGAAAGACACTATGGCTACACCTTC	CASSERHYGYTF
NA	TRBV7-9	TRBD2	TRBJ2-7	TGTGCCAGCAGCTTACCGCTAGCGGGGCCTTACGAGCAGTACTTC	CASSLPLAGPYEQYF
once	TRBV19	TRBD2	TRBJ2-1	TGTGCCAGTAGTATCGCGGGAGAAGCTAATGAGCAGTTCTTC	CASSIAGEANEQFF
NA	TRBV4-1	NA	TRBJ1-2	TGCGCCAGCAGCCAAACCACCGGGACGGGCTATGGCTACACCTTC	CASSQTTGTGYGYTF
NA	TRBV27	TRBD2	TRBJ2-1	TGTGCCAGCAGTTTCATCCCCTGGACTAGCGGGAGCAATGAGCAGTTCTTC	CASSFIPWTSGSNEQFF
NA	TRBV13	TRBD2	TRBJ2-7	TGTGCCAGCAGCTCCTCTAGCGGGAGGGCCTACGAGCAGTACTTC	CASSSSSGRAYEQYF
NA	TRBV11-2	NA	TRBJ2-7	TGTGCCAGCAGCCCGGGGGTGCGGTTCCCCTACGAGCAGTACTTC	CASSPGVRFPYEQYF
NA	TRBV27	TRBD2	TRBJ2-1	TGTGCCAGCAGTTTATCTCCCCCCGGGACTAGCGGGAGGGATGAGCAGTTCTTC	CASSLSPPGTSGRDEQFF
NA	TRBV27	NA	TRBJ2-7	TGTGCCAGCAGCCTTGGGACCCGTTACGAGCAGTACTTC	CASSLGTRYEQYF
few	TRBV30	NA	TRBJ1-1	TGTGCCTGGAGTGCGGACCGTTCCTTATCAGACCCTGAAGCTTTCTTT	CAWSADRSLSDPEAFF
NA	TRBV7-3	TRBD1	TRBJ2-2	TGTGCCAGCAGCTTAATGGGGACAGGGTCTTCCGGGGAGCTGTTTTTT	CASSLMGTGSSGELFF
NA	TRBV2	NA	TRBJ1-2	TGTGCCAGCAGTCGACAGGAGAGCTATGGCTACACCTTC	CASSRQESYGYTF
NA	TRBV9	TRBD2	TRBJ2-4	TGTGCCAGCAGCGGTCTAGCGGGCAAAAACATTCAGTACTTC	CASSGLAGKNIQYF
NA	TRBV29-1	NA	TRBJ2-7	TGCAGCGTTGAAGTAGCGGATCGGGGACTCGAGCAGTACTTC	CSVEVADRGLEQYF
once	TRBV6-1	NA	TRBJ1-1	TGTGCCAGCAGGGACAGAGACCTTCGTGGCACTGAAGCTTTCTTT	CASRDRDLRGTEAFF
NA	TRBV29-1	TRBD1	TRBJ1-1	TGCAGCATAATGACAGGGGTGAACACTGAAGCTTTCTTT	CSIMTGVNTEAFF
NA	TRBV5-1	NA	TRBJ2-1	TGCGCCAGCAGCTTGTATGGAGATGTGCAGTTCTTC	CASSLYGDVQFF
NA	TRBV9	TRBD2	TRBJ2-1	TGTGCCAGCAGCGTAGGACTAGCGGGAGGTAATGAGCAGTTCTTC	CASSVGLAGGNEQFF
NA	TRBV18	TRBD1	TRBJ2-5	TGTGCCAGCTCACCATCAAGACAGGGGGCTCGCGAAGAGACCCAGTACTTC	CASSPSRQGAREETQYF
NA	TRBV5-4	TRBD1	TRBJ2-7	TGTGCCAGCAGCTTCGACAGGGTTGAGCAGTACTTC	CASSFDRVEQYF
NA	TRBV27	NA	TRBJ1-2	TGTGCCAGCAGTTTCGGGACCTCTCTGGGCTATGGCTACACCTTC	CASSFGTSLGYGYTF
NA	TRBV4-3	NA	TRBJ1-2	TGCGCCAGCAGCCAAAGGTTAAGTAGCTATGGCTACACCTTC	CASSQRLSSYGYTF
NA	TRBV11-2	TRBD2	TRBJ2-1	TGTGCCAGCAGCTTCGAAGCGGGAGGGCTGGTACTCGGTGAGCAGTTCTTC	CASSFEAGGLVLGEQFF
NA	TRBV7-9	TRBD2	TRBJ2-7	TGTGCCAGCAGCCTTCGGACTAGCGGGAGTTACGAGCAGTACTTC	CASSLRTSGSYEQYF